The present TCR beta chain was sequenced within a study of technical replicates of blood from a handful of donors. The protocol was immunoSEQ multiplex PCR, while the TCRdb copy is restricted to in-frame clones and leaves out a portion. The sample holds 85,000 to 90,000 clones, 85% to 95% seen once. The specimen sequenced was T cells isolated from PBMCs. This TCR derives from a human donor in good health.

The CDR3 DNA is TGCAGCGTTGGTCCAGAGGTTGGCTATGGCTACACCTTC. It translates to CSVGPEVGYGYTF. The rearrangement uses TRBV29-1 and TRBJ1-2; no definite D call. The CDR3 is 13 amino acids. The germline V gene has CDR1 SQVTM and CDR2 ANQGSEA. V gave up 4 bases and J gave up 4 bases, with 13 bases separating them.